The next 22 T cell receptor beta chains were all read from a single sample in a study of beta chain features in type 1 diabetes. Sequencing targeted expressed TCRB transcripts, as all isolated RNA had been reverse transcribed. Profiled with immunoSEQ multiplex PCR; TCRdb holds only in-frame clones, not every one. The sample yields some 240,000 clones, roughly a tenth seen once. Specimen: central memory CD4+ T cells from blood. These receptors were obtained from a man aged 18 to 29 in good health.

The chain employs TRBV7-2 and TRBJ2-1; D is uncertain. The V gene lost 6 bases and the J gene lost 5 bases, with 11 bases spanning the gap. Germline V gene data show CDR1 as SGHTA and CDR2 as FQGNSA. This CDR3 spans 13 amino acids. CDR3 loop: CASRRVSDNEQFF. In nucleotides, the CDR3 is TGTGCCAGCAGAAGGGTCTCAGACAATGAGCAGTTCTTC.

This clone was observed a few times. The CDR3 here is CASSIREGRAFGSYNEQFF. The CDR3 DNA follows: TGTGCCAGTAGTATAAGGGAGGGCAGGGCCTTTGGATCCTACAATGAGCAGTTCTTC. The gene calls are TRBV19 and TRBJ2-1; 7 bases agree with TRBD2. The CDR3 totals 19 residues. V shed 2 bases, J shed 1 base, and the junction held 14 bases outside the gene matches. Germline V gene data show CDR1 as LNHDA and CDR2 as SQIVND (reference sequence).

This clone was found many times. The gene calls are TRBV9 and TRBJ2-1; D is unresolved. The CDR3 has 15 amino acids. Per the germline V gene, CDR1 is SGDLS and CDR2 is YYNGEE. V was clipped by 0 bases and J by 3 bases, with 10 bases between them. The CDR3 DNA sequence: TGTGCCAGCAGCGTAGATGACGGGCGCTACAATGAGCAGTTCTTC. This encodes CASSVDDGRYNEQFF.

There are a few counts of this clone. For the CDR3, the DNA is TGCAGCGTCGGAGCGGGACAGGCCTACGAGCAGTACTTC. Translation gives CSVGAGQAYEQYF. The chain combines TRBV29-1 with TRBJ2-7, with D maybe TRBD1 (8 bases). Trimming pared 6 bases from V and 2 bases from J, leaving 14 bases between. There are 13 residues in the CDR3. CDR1 is SQVTM, CDR2 ANQGSEA, per germline.

A word on this clone: This probably arose from a read error, given a far larger clone one base away. The chain couples TRBV29-1 to TRBJ1-5; D is ambiguous. Germline values: CDR1 SQVTM, CDR2 ANQGSEA. The CDR3 consists of 14 residues. Trimming shortened V by 4 bases and J by 3 bases, and 13 bases separated the two germline ends. In DNA, the CDR3 is TGCAGCGTTGTAGGGCCGGGATCCAATCAGCCCCAGCATTTT. Residues: CSVVGPGSNQPQHF.

This clone came up a few times. J is TRBJ2-7 and V is TRBV30; the D is unclear. In germline, CDR1 is GTSNPN, CDR2 SVGIG (reference sequence). Deletions cut 0 bases from V and 9 bases from J, with 15 bases between. This CDR3 contains 13 residues. The CDR3 sequence: CAWSVQTAFGQYF. In DNA, the CDR3 is TGTGCCTGGAGTGTACAAACCGCCTTTGGGCAGTACTTC.

Concerning this clone: A far more abundant clone sits one base away, making this likely a read error. The same CDR3 arises from other DNA sequences in this sample as well. The CDR3 DNA sequence: TGTGCCAGCAGCTTACGGGAGGGGGAGACCCAGTACTTC. This gives the protein CASSLREGETQYF. The chain uses TRBV7-2 and TRBJ2-5, with TRBD2 matching over 8 bases. CDR1 is SGHTA and CDR2 is FQGNSA in the germline V gene. The V gene end was trimmed by 2 bases and the J gene end by 5 bases; junction bases not matched to a gene: 1. The CDR3 is made up of 13 amino acids.

The CDR3 is CASSFTAGDFYEQYF. CDR3 in DNA: TGTGCCAGCAGCTTTACGGCAGGGGATTTCTACGAGCAGTACTTC. V is TRBV7-2 and J is TRBJ2-7, with D possibly TRBD1 on 6 matching bases. The V gene's germline CDR1 is SGHTA and CDR2 FQGNSA. V was cut by 3 bases and J by 3 bases, with 15 bases left in between. The CDR3 covers 15 residues.

In this sample, this clone turned up many times. This chain links TRBV27 with TRBJ1-5; perhaps TRBD1 as D (5 bases). Germline-derived CDR1 and CDR2 are MNHEY and SMNVEV (reference sequence). Trimming left V 5 bases short and J 6 bases short, with 8 bases between. This CDR3 has 12 amino acids. The CDR3 sequence: CASSQGGQPQHF. The CDR3 nucleotides are TGTGCCAGCAGTCAGGGCGGTCAGCCCCAGCATTTT.

The genes are TRBV7-9 and TRBJ1-4; D may be TRBD1 (5 bases). The CDR3 has 16 residues. Trimming left V 3 bases short and J 3 bases short, with 14 bases between. Per the germline V gene, CDR1 is SEHNR and CDR2 is FQNEAQ (reference sequence). CDR3 amino acids: CASSFDTLGANEKLFF. CDR3 bases: TGTGCCAGCAGCTTCGACACCTTGGGGGCTAATGAAAAACTGTTTTTT.

The chain uses TRBV5-1 and TRBJ1-1, with a weak D call TRBD1 (5 bases). The V gene lost 3 bases and the J gene lost 2 bases, with 14 bases spanning the gap. CDR1 and CDR2 from the germline V gene are SGHRS and YFSETQ. This CDR3 comprises 15 residues. The CDR3 here is CASSSTPGVNTEAFF. In DNA form, the CDR3 reads TGCGCCAGCAGCTCCACTCCGGGGGTTAACACTGAAGCTTTCTTT.

The table lists this clone with a few counts. The gene calls are TRBV15 and TRBJ2-7; D gene ambiguous. Between the trimmed V and J ends, which lost 0 bases and 2 bases, there was a span of 5 bases. The germline V gene has CDR1 LNHNV and CDR2 YYDKDF (reference sequence). CDR3 length: 13 amino acids. CDR3 sequence reads: CATSRDQAYEQYF. CDR3 coding DNA: TGTGCCACCAGCAGAGATCAAGCCTACGAGCAGTACTTC.

There are a few counts of this clone. The chain is built from TRBV7-9 and TRBJ2-7, with 14 bases lining up with TRBD2. J lost 4 bases, V lost 5 bases, and 4 bases had no gene match. Germline V lookup: CDR1 SEHNR, CDR2 FQNEAQ (reference sequence). This CDR3 contains 15 residues. CDR3 coding DNA: TGTGCCAGCAGCCACCGGACTAGCGGGAGGTACGAGCAGTACTTC. Residues: CASSHRTSGRYEQYF.

There are a few counts of this clone. The V gene is TRBV4-3, the J gene TRBJ2-2; no definite D call. CDR3 length: 14 residues. Germline V gene data show CDR1 as LGHNA and CDR2 as YSLEER. V dropped 1 base and J dropped 6 bases, with 9 bases sitting between them. Here the CDR3 reads CASSQVLSAGELFF. The DNA of the CDR3 is TGCGCCAGCAGCCAAGTTTTGTCGGCCGGGGAGCTGTTTTTT.

This clone was counted once. This chain joins TRBV5-1 and TRBJ2-2, with D tentatively TRBD2 (5 bases). Looked up from germline, CDR1 is SGHRS and CDR2 is YFSETQ. This CDR3 has 16 amino acids. V lost 1 base and J lost 0, with 10 bases in between. The CDR3 loop reads CASSLLGLSNTGELFF. The DNA of the CDR3 is TGCGCCAGCAGCTTGTTAGGACTTTCGAACACCGGGGAGCTGTTTTTT.

This clone was seen more than once but under ten times. CDR3 sequence: CASSYRVFGEQYF. The CDR3 coding sequence is TGTGCCAGCAGTTACAGGGTATTTGGCGAGCAGTACTTC. The chain uses TRBV28 and TRBJ2-7; maybe TRBD1 (6 bases). The CDR3 loop spans 13 amino acids. Trimming removed 4 bases at V and 6 bases at J, with 13 bases between. The germline CDR1 and CDR2 sequences are MDHEN and SYDVKM.

This clone was found a few times. The chain is built from TRBV7-9 and TRBJ2-2; tentative D call: TRBD1 (5 bases). The CDR3 extends over 15 amino acids. The germline V and J ends were trimmed by 5 bases and 4 bases, with 14 bases remaining between them. Germline V gene sequence: CDR1 SEHNR, CDR2 FQNEAQ (reference sequence). The CDR3 reads CASSLNLQATGELFF. The CDR3 coding sequence is TGTGCCAGCAGCCTCAACTTACAGGCCACCGGGGAGCTGTTTTTT.

CDR3 nucleotides: TGTGCCAGCTCATTAAACCCTTGGGCCAGGGGGCTTAACAATGAGCAGTTCTTC. As protein: CASSLNPWARGLNNEQFF. The chain couples TRBV18 to TRBJ2-1, with 8 positions matching TRBD1. The ends lost 5 bases at V and 5 bases at J; junction bases unmatched: 17. The CDR3 has 18 residues. CDR1 and CDR2 (germline): KGHSH, LQKENI.

This clone was seen a handful of times. This chain connects TRBV5-4 to TRBJ2-5; 10 positions agree with TRBD1. CDR1 is SGHNT, CDR2 YYREEE, per germline (reference sequence). The CDR3 runs to 17 residues. J was trimmed by 0 bases and V by 4 bases; bases with no gene match: 9. CDR3 amino acids: CASSPRTGGAHQETQYF. CDR3 nucleotide sequence: TGTGCCAGCAGCCCCAGGACAGGGGGGGCCCACCAAGAGACCCAGTACTTC.

The chain uses TRBV7-2 and TRBJ1-5, with D unclear. There are 13 residues in the CDR3. V was pared by 3 bases and J by 6 bases, with 9 bases between. The germline V gene has CDR1 SGHTA and CDR2 FQGNSA. CDR3 coding DNA: TGTGCCAGCAGCTTTGAGTTTCCTCAGCCCCAGCATTTT. It encodes CASSFEFPQPQHF.

This clone has more than one count but fewer than ten. The chain is built from TRBV6-1 and TRBJ1-4; D is unclear. V lost 1 base and J lost 6, with 6 bases in between. Germline CDR1 reads MNHNS; CDR2 reads SASEGT. This CDR3 has 13 amino acids. This chain's CDR3 is CASSEVWDEKLFF. The CDR3 DNA reads as TGTGCCAGCAGTGAAGTTTGGGATGAAAAACTGTTTTTT.

This clone appeared many times. The genes are TRBV28 and TRBJ2-7; D not resolved. The CDR3 has 12 amino acids. Germline lookup yields CDR1 MDHEN and CDR2 SYDVKM. Trimming took 3 bases from V and 4 from J, leaving 7 bases between them. CDR3 sequence: CASSFLVYEQYF. Written as DNA, the CDR3 is TGTGCCAGCAGTTTTTTGGTTTACGAGCAGTACTTC.